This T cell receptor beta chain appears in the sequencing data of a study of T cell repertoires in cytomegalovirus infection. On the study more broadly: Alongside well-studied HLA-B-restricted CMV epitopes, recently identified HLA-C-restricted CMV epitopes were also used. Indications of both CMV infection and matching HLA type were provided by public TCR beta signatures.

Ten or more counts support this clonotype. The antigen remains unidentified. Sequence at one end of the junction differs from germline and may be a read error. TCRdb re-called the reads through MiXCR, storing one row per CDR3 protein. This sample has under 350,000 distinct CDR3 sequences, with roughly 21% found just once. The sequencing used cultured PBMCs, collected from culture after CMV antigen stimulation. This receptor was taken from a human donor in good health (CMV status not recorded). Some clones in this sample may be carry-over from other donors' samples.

The CDR3 spells CASSSPGQGASAF. The CDR3 bases are TGTGCCAGCAGCTCTCCGGGACAGGGGGCCTCTGCTTTT. The chain recombines TRBV7-8 with TRBJ2-2, with 12 nucleotides matching TRBD1. Per the germline V gene, CDR1 is SGHVS and CDR2 is FQNEAQ. The CDR3 runs 13 residues.